The present entry profiles one T cell receptor beta chain with its context. Antigen specificity is unknown. The data were obtained in a study of cytomegalovirus exposure and HLA in healthy donors. Study as a whole: In a later analysis, the 120 or so validation repertoires were reported to have used the same platform as the 650 to 800 first-cohort repertoires.

Produced via immunoSEQ multiplex PCR; TCRdb's table is partial and in-frame only. The sample has some 120,000 clones; 88% are singletons. Findings of the study overall: A subsequent analysis found that TCR clusters from the first cohort also tended to co-occur in the 110 or so validation repertoires, with about 95% of cluster scores above 0. The study put 150 or so TCR beta chains on its list as cytomegalovirus-associated.

The sample was PBMCs. This clonotype originated in a man aged 25-40 years in good health and CMV-seronegative.

This chain's CDR3 is CASSPAGQGNTIYF. CDR3 coding DNA: TGTGCCAGCTCACCAGCAGGGCAAGGAAACACCATATATTTT. This chain uses TRBV18 with TRBJ1-3; D is perhaps TRBD1 (5 bases). Deletions cut 2 bases from V and 4 bases from J, with 9 bases between. CDR1 and CDR2 from the germline V gene are KGHSH and LQKENI. This CDR3 is 14 amino acids long.